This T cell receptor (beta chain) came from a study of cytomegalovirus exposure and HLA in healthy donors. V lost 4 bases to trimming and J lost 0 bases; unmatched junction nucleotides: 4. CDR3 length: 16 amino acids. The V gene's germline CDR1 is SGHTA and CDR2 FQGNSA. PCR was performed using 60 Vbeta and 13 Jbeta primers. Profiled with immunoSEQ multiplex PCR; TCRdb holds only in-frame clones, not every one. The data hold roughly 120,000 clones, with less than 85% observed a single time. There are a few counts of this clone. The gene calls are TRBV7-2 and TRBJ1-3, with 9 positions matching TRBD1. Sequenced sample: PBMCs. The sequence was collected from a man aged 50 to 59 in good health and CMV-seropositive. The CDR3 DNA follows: TGTGCCAGCAGCTCCGGACAGGGGTACTCTGGAAACACCATATATTTT. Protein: CASSSGQGYSGNTIYF.